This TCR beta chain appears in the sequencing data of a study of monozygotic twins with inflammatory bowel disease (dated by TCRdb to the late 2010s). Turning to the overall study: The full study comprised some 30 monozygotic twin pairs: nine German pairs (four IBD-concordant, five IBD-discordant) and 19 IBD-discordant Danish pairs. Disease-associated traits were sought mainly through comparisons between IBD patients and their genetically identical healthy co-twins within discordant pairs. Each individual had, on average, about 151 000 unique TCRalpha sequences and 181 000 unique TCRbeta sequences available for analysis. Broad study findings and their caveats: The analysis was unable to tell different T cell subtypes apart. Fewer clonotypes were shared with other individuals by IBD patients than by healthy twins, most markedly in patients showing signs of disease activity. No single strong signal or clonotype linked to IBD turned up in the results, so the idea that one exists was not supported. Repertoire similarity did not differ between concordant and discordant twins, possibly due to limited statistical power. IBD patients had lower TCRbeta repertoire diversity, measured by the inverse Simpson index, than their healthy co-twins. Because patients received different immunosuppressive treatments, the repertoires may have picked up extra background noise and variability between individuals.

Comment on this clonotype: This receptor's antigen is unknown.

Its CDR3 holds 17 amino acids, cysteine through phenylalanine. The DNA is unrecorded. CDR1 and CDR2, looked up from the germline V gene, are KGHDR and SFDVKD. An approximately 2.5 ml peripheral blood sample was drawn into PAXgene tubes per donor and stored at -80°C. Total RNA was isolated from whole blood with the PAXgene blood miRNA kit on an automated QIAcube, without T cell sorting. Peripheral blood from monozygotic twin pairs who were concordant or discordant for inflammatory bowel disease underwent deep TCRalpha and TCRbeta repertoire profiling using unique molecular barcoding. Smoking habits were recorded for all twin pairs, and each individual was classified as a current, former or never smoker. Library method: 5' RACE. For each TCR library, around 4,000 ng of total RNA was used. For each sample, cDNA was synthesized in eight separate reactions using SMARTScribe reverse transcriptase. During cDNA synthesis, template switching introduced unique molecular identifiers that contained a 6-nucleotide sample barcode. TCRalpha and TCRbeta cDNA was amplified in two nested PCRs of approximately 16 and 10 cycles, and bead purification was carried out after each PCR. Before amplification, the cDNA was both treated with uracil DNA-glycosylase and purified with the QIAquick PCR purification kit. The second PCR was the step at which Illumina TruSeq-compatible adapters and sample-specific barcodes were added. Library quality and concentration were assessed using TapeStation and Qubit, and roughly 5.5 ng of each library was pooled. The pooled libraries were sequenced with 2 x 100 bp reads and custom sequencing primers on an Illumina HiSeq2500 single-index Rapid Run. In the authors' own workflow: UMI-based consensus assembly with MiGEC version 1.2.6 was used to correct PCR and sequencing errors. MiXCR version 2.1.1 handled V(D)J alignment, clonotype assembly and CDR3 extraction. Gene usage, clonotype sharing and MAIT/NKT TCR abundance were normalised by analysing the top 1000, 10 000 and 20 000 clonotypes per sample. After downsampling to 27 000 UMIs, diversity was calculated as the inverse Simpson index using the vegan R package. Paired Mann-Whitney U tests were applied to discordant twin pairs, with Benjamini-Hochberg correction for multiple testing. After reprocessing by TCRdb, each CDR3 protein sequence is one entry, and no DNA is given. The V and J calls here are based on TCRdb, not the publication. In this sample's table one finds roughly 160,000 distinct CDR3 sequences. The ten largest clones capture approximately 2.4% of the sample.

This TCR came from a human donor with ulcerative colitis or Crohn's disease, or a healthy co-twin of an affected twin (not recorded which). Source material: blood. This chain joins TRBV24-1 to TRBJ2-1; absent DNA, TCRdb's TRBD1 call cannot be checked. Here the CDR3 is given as CATSDQDRGSYTGEQFF.